The T cell receptor beta chain described here comes from a study of blood T cell repertoires in COVID-19. Generated by immunoSEQ multiplex PCR, the TCRdb table keeps only in-frame clones and is missing some. The sample consists of fewer than 200,000 clones, around four fifths of them appearing once. Germline CDR1 LGHNA, CDR2 YSLEER. Trimming pared 4 bases from V and 6 bases from J, leaving 11 bases between. The CDR3 has 13 amino acids. The chain has TRBV4-3 and TRBJ2-3; D might be TRBD1 (6 bases). This receptor was obtained from a woman between 50 and 59 years old who had recovered from COVID-19. The sequenced sample consisted of PBMCs or T cells enriched from blood (not recorded which). The CDR3 region has the DNA TGCGCCAGCAGCCGATACAGGGTTGATACGCAGTATTTT. Protein product: CASSRYRVDTQYF.